The clone carrying this T cell receptor beta chain has only a few counts. What it recognizes is unknown. These data originate in a study of response to subunit inactivated influenza vaccine. Study-wide results and limits: With each seasonal influenza vaccination, the authors suggested, few new T cells are recruited.

This CDR3 has 13 amino acids. Per the germline V gene, CDR1 is SQVTM and CDR2 is ANQGSEA. The V end was cut by 3 bases, the J end by 9 bases, with 17 bases between. TCRdb re-called the RT-PCR reads through MiXCR, storing one row per CDR3 protein. The sample includes about 500,000 distinct CDR3 sequences, approximately 17% of them seen just once. The sequenced sample was CD4+ T cells sorted from PBMCs, obtained less than 30 months after vaccination. The chain has TRBV29-1 and TRBJ2-5, with D possibly being TRBD1 or TRBD2 (5 bases each). The TCR comes from a man aged 45 to 75 who received an inactivated influenza vaccine. The CDR3 is CSVDSLGERAQYF. The CDR3 nucleotides read TGCAGCGTTGATAGTCTAGGGGAGAGGGCCCAGTACTTC.